These 15 T cell receptor beta chains were all obtained from the same sample, sequenced in a study of cytomegalovirus exposure and HLA in healthy donors. PCR used 60 Vbeta primers and 13 Jbeta primers. Assay used: immunoSEQ multiplex PCR; TCRdb lists only in-frame clones, some missing. The table records around 110,000 clones, 75% to 85% of them present only once. Sequencing input: PBMCs. The source of these receptors is a man aged 45-60 years in good health and CMV-seronegative.

This chain joins TRBV28 and TRBJ2-3, with 11 bases identical to TRBD2. The CDR3 totals 17 residues. V shed 5 bases, J shed 6 bases, and the junction held 13 bases outside the gene matches. Germline V gene lookup returns CDR1 MDHEN and CDR2 SYDVKM. CDR3 sequence (DNA): TGTGCCAGCAGTCCACATAACTTAGCGGGGGGGCCGGATACGCAGTATTTT. It specifies CASSPHNLAGGPDTQYF.

J is TRBJ1-1 and V is TRBV20-1; D remains ambiguous. The germline CDR1 and CDR2 sequences are DFQATT and SNEGSKA (reference sequence). The length of the CDR3 is 11 residues. CDR3 region: CSGSEWSEAFF. CDR3 DNA sequence: TGCAGCGGATCGGAGTGGAGTGAAGCTTTCTTT.

This chain links TRBV6-1 with TRBJ2-2, with a weak D call TRBD2 (5 bases). CDR1 is MNHNS and CDR2 is SASEGT in the germline V gene. The CDR3 is 14 residues long. Trimming pared 5 bases from V and 4 bases from J, leaving 11 bases between. In DNA, the CDR3 is TGTGCCAGCAGTCGGGATCGCTTCACCGGGGAGCTGTTTTTT. Encoded protein: CASSRDRFTGELFF.

This clone occurred a few times. The chain is built from TRBV19 and TRBJ2-5, with D perhaps TRBD2 (6 bases). This CDR3 contains 17 residues. Trimming took 3 bases from V and 2 from J, leaving 19 bases between them. Germline V gene data show CDR1 as LNHDA and CDR2 as SQIVND (reference sequence). The CDR3 DNA is TGTGCCAGTAGTATTGGTCTGGCTAGCGCGGGTCAAGAGACCCAGTACTTC. Translating it yields CASSIGLASAGQETQYF.

In its sample, this clone was seen a few times. This chain uses TRBV4-1 with TRBJ1-5, with 9 bases fitting TRBD1. The CDR3 contains 18 residues. V lost 5 bases to trimming and J lost 0 bases; unmatched junction nucleotides: 11. Germline CDR1 MGHRA, CDR2 YSYEKL. Here the CDR3 reads CASSSGTGTSYSNQPQHF. The CDR3, as DNA: TGCGCCAGCAGCTCGGGGACAGGGACGTCTTATAGCAATCAGCCCCAGCATTTT.

The V gene is TRBV18, the J gene TRBJ1-1, with D perhaps TRBD1 (6 bases). Trimming pared 4 bases from V and 0 bases from J, leaving 15 bases between. The CDR3 consists of 16 residues. Germline-derived CDR1 and CDR2 are KGHSH and LQKENI. The CDR3 loop is CASSLQGPKMNTEAFF. The CDR3 nucleotides are TGTGCCAGCTCACTACAGGGCCCGAAAATGAACACTGAAGCTTTCTTT.

CDR3 protein: CASSISAQGRKAFF. The CDR3 nucleotides are TGTGCCAGTAGTATAAGTGCCCAGGGGCGGAAAGCTTTCTTT. The rearrangement links TRBV19 to TRBJ1-1, with a possible D match to TRBD1 (6 bases). The CDR3 has 14 amino acids. Germline CDR1 reads LNHDA; CDR2 reads SQIVND (reference sequence). V shed 2 bases and J shed 9 bases, with 16 bases lying between them.

The V call is TRBV5-1, the J call TRBJ1-4; a possible D gene is TRBD1 (6 bases). The germline V and J ends were trimmed by 6 bases and 5 bases, with 20 bases remaining between them. CDR1 is SGHRS and CDR2 is YFSETQ in the germline V gene. The CDR3 consists of 16 residues. In DNA form, the CDR3 reads TGCGCCAGCACCGTTGAGGGCAGGGGCGGGAATGAAAAACTGTTTTTT. It specifies CASTVEGRGGNEKLFF.

The chain joins TRBV2 to TRBJ1-2; no firm D call. The V gene's germline CDR1 is SNHLY and CDR2 FYNNEI. The CDR3 extends over 13 amino acids. Trimming stripped 4 bases from V and 2 bases from J, with 8 bases between. The DNA of the CDR3 is TGTGCCAGCAGTGGGGAGGCAAACTATGGCTACACCTTC. This encodes CASSGEANYGYTF.

This chain uses TRBV7-9 with TRBJ1-2; no firm D call. Per the germline V gene, CDR1 is SEHNR and CDR2 is FQNEAQ (reference sequence). CDR3 size: 16 residues. V gave up 0 bases and J gave up 3 bases, with 14 bases separating them. The CDR3 protein is CASSLATFRRDYGYTF. The CDR3 DNA reads as TGTGCCAGCAGCTTAGCAACCTTCCGTAGAGACTATGGCTACACCTTC.

The rearrangement links TRBV23-1 to TRBJ2-2, with 8 bases matching TRBD2. Being an ORF, TRBV23-1 has a function that is uncertain. Trimming cost V 1 base and J 4 bases; bases outside gene matches: 14. The CDR3 contains 19 residues. CDR3 loop: CASSQCPGGPGWCTGELFF. Written as DNA, the CDR3 is TGCGCCAGCAGTCAATGCCCGGGGGGGCCAGGGTGGTGCACCGGGGAGCTGTTTTTT.

V usage is TRBV28 and J usage is TRBJ1-4, with D unresolved. The V gene's germline CDR1 is MDHEN and CDR2 SYDVKM. V was clipped by 7 bases and J by 5 bases, with 5 bases between them. This CDR3 is 11 amino acids long. The CDR3, as DNA: TGTGCCAGCACTGCGAATGAAAAACTGTTTTTT. Residues: CASTANEKLFF.

The chain couples TRBV5-1 to TRBJ2-1; D is undetermined. CDR1 is SGHRS, CDR2 YFSETQ, per germline. V was clipped by 0 bases and J by 0 bases, with 7 bases between them. The CDR3 consists of 15 residues. CDR3 sequence (DNA): TGCGCCAGCAGCTTGGTAACGAGCTCCTACAATGAGCAGTTCTTC. It encodes CASSLVTSSYNEQFF.

This clone appeared a few times. This rearrangement joins TRBV7-2 to TRBJ1-1; D is unresolved. From germline, CDR1 is SGHTA and CDR2 FQGNSA. The CDR3 loop spans 13 amino acids. V dropped 0 bases and J dropped 1 base, with 3 bases sitting between them. The CDR3 DNA follows: TGTGCCAGCAGCTTAGCTAGGAACACTGAAGCTTTCTTT. Amino acids: CASSLARNTEAFF. The full variable domain, rest sourced from reference TRBV7-2 and TRBJ1-1, is GAGVSQSPSNKVTEKGKDVELRCDPISGHTALYWYRQSLGQGLEFLIYFQGNSAPDKSGLPSDRFSAERTGGSVSTLTIQRTQQEDSAVYLCASSLARNTEAFFGQGTRLTVV.

V usage is TRBV2 and J usage is TRBJ2-2, with 10 bases identical to TRBD2. The CDR3 consists of 17 residues. The trim removed 4 bases at V and 3 bases at J, leaving 8 bases unmatched. Germline loops: CDR1 SNHLY, CDR2 FYNNEI. CDR3 sequence reads: CASSGGSGGQYTGELFF. The CDR3 DNA sequence: TGTGCCAGCAGTGGGGGTAGCGGGGGGCAATACACCGGGGAGCTGTTTTTT.